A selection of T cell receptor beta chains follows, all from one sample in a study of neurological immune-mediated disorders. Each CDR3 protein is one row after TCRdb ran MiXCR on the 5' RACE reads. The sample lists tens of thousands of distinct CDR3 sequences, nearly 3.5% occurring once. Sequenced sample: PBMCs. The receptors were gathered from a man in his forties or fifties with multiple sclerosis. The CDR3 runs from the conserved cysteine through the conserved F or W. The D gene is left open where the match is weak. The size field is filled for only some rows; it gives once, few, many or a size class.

CASSLGGTYSYEQYF	TGTGCCAGCAGCTTAGGGGGCACTTACTCCTACGAGCAGTACTTC	TRBJ2-7	TRBV7-2	many	NA
CASSLSGATDSSPLHF	TGTGCCAGCAGTTTATCCGGGGCAACGGATAGTTCACCCCTCCACTTT	TRBJ1-6	TRBV12-3/TRBV12-4	many	NA
CASSLGIGRNSPLHF	TGTGCCAGCAGCTTAGGGATAGGGCGCAATTCACCCCTCCACTTT	TRBJ1-6	TRBV7-6	many	NA
CASNSHRGGRAPDTQYF	TGTGCCAGCAACTCCCACAGGGGAGGAAGAGCCCCAGATACGCAGTATTTT	TRBJ2-3	TRBV12-3/TRBV12-4	NA	NA
CASSQVGAGTEAFF	TGTGCCAGCAGCCAAGTTGGGGCAGGGACTGAAGCTTTCTTT	TRBJ1-1	TRBV3-1	many	NA
CASSLYGGGGPSYEQYF	TGTGCCAGCAGTTTATATGGTGGCGGGGGGCCTTCCTACGAGCAGTACTTC	TRBJ2-7	TRBV27	many	TRBD2
CASSLGGSPARDGYTF	TGCGCCAGCAGCTTGGGTGGATCACCCGCGAGGGATGGCTACACCTTC	TRBJ1-2	TRBV5-1	NA	NA
CASTPSWGGQETQYF	TGCGCCAGCACCCCCTCTTGGGGGGGGCAGGAGACCCAGTACTTC	TRBJ2-5	TRBV5-1	many	NA
CASSDGTDTQYF	TGTGCCAGCAGCGACGGCACAGATACGCAGTATTTT	TRBJ2-3	TRBV7-9	many	NA
CASSLLPGTARPNEQFF	TGTGCCAGCAGCTTACTTCCCGGGACAGCACGGCCAAATGAGCAGTTCTTC	TRBJ2-1	TRBV11-2	many	TRBD1
CASSLGGGGPAGENSPLHF	TGTGCCAGCAGTTTGGGGGGGGGCGGTCCCGCCGGGGAGAATTCACCCCTCCACTTT	TRBJ1-6	TRBV28	many	NA
CASSPTYLKSSGNTIYF	TGTGCCAGCAGCCCCACCTACCTCAAGAGCTCTGGAAACACCATATATTTT	TRBJ1-3	TRBV7-2	many	NA
CASSVDRRELFF	TGTGCCAGCAGCGTAGACCGTAGGGAGCTGTTTTTT	TRBJ2-2	TRBV9	many	NA
CASSPRTGGGQPQHF	TGTGCCAGCAGTCCCCGGACAGGGGGCGGTCAGCCCCAGCATTTT	TRBJ1-5	TRBV12-3/TRBV12-4	many	TRBD1
CATSRRTGTTEAFF	TGTGCCACCAGCAGACGGACAGGGACCACTGAAGCTTTCTTT	TRBJ1-1	TRBV15	many	TRBD1
CASSWTGGNTEAFF	TGCGCCAGCAGCTGGACGGGGGGGAACACTGAAGCTTTCTTT	TRBJ1-1	TRBV5-1	many	NA
CASSLGGPNNEQFF	TGTGCCAGCAGCTTGGGAGGGCCAAATAATGAGCAGTTCTTC	TRBJ2-1	TRBV5-6	many	NA
CASSLDMIGELFF	TGTGCCAGCAGCTTGGACATGATCGGGGAGCTGTTTTTT	TRBJ2-2	TRBV5-4	many	NA
CSASASNYGYTF	TGCAGTGCTAGTGCCTCTAACTATGGCTACACCTTC	TRBJ1-2	TRBV20-1	few	NA
CSARDSGGLYGYTF	TGCAGTGCTAGAGACTCTGGGGGCCTCTATGGCTACACCTTC	TRBJ1-2	TRBV20-1	many	NA
CASSLLPSGLSTDTQYF	TGCGCCAGCAGCTTGCTGCCTAGCGGGCTTAGCACAGATACGCAGTATTTT	TRBJ2-3	TRBV5-1	NA	TRBD2
CASSSTLSGTEAFF	TGTGCCAGCAGCTCGACCCTCTCAGGCACTGAAGCTTTCTTT	TRBJ1-1	TRBV12-3/TRBV12-4	many	NA
CASSYDTEAFF	TGTGCCAGCAGCTACGACACTGAAGCTTTCTTT	TRBJ1-1	TRBV3-1	many	NA
CASSLPRETSGSWYEQYF	TGCGCCAGCAGCCTCCCCCGTGAGACTAGCGGGAGTTGGTACGAGCAGTACTTC	TRBJ2-7	TRBV5-1	many	TRBD2
CASSSTASTDTQYF	TGCGCCAGCAGCTCGACAGCTAGCACAGATACGCAGTATTTT	TRBJ2-3	TRBV5-1	many	NA
CASSLEGTSGSYEQYF	TGCGCCAGCAGCTTGGAGGGGACTAGCGGGAGTTACGAGCAGTACTTC	TRBJ2-7	TRBV5-1	many	TRBD2
CASSYAGNSYNEQFF	TGTGCCAGCAGTTATGCAGGAAACTCCTACAATGAGCAGTTCTTC	TRBJ2-1	TRBV6-5	many	NA
CASSHNGSGSYEQYF	TGTGCCAGCAGCCACAATGGGAGTGGGTCCTACGAGCAGTACTTC	TRBJ2-7	TRBV9	NA	NA
CASSLGTSDQETQYF	TGCGCCAGCAGCTTGGGGACTAGTGACCAAGAGACCCAGTACTTC	TRBJ2-5	TRBV5-1	many	TRBD2
CSVTGTDYGYTF	TGCAGCGTTACCGGGACGGACTATGGCTACACCTTC	TRBJ1-2	TRBV29-1	many	NA
CARGGDTGSPQPQHF	TGTGCCAGAGGGGGGGATACAGGATCCCCTCAGCCCCAGCATTTT	TRBJ1-5	TRBV2	few	NA
CASSLEGSDTEAFF	TGCGCCAGCAGCTTGGAGGGGTCGGACACTGAAGCTTTCTTT	TRBJ1-1	TRBV5-1	many	NA
CASSLNRGFRAFF	TGTGCCAGCAGCTTAAATCGGGGCTTCAGGGCTTTCTTT	TRBJ1-1	TRBV5-5	many	NA
CASSLIAGGRNEQFF	TGCGCCAGCAGCTTGATAGCGGGGGGGCGTAATGAGCAGTTCTTC	TRBJ2-1	TRBV5-1	many	TRBD2
CASSPQTATGELFF	TGTGCCAGCTCACCACAAACTGCGACCGGGGAGCTGTTTTTT	TRBJ2-2	TRBV18	many	NA
CASSLSRSQETQYF	TGTGCCAGCAGCTTAAGCCGGTCACAAGAGACCCAGTACTTC	TRBJ2-5	TRBV7-7	many	NA
CASSSRTSVGNEQFF	TGTGCCAGCAGCTCCCGGACTAGCGTCGGCAATGAGCAGTTCTTC	TRBJ2-1	TRBV7-9	many	TRBD2
CASSLGWRTGTDTQYF	TGTGCCAGCAGCTTGGGATGGCGCACGGGCACAGATACGCAGTATTTT	TRBJ2-3	TRBV5-4	many	NA
CASSSRTALTYEQYF	TGCGCCAGCAGCTCTAGGACAGCTCTAACCTACGAGCAGTACTTC	TRBJ2-7	TRBV5-1	many	NA
CACSLGTNEKLFF	TGTGCCTGTAGCCTGGGGACTAATGAAAAACTGTTTTTT	TRBJ1-4	TRBV30	NA	NA
CSARAQLSNTGELFF	TGCAGTGCTAGAGCACAGCTGTCGAACACCGGGGAGCTGTTTTTT	TRBJ2-2	TRBV20-1	many	NA
CASSLREDRLRGELFF	TGCGCCAGCAGCTTGCGTGAGGACAGGCTTCGAGGGGAGCTGTTTTTT	TRBJ2-2	TRBV5-1	many	TRBD1
CATRTGFGGTEAFF	TGTGCCACACGGACAGGGTTTGGTGGAACTGAAGCTTTCTTT	TRBJ1-1	TRBV19	many	TRBD1
CASSKGGSQPQHF	TGCGCCAGCAGCAAGGGGGGATCTCAGCCCCAGCATTTT	TRBJ1-5	TRBV5-1	many	NA
CSVEEGGDEKLFF	TGCAGCGTTGAAGAGGGGGGGGATGAAAAACTGTTTTTT	TRBJ1-4	TRBV29-1	many	NA
CASSVEGGTANTGELFF	TGTGCCAGCAGCGTAGAGGGCGGGACCGCGAACACCGGGGAGCTGTTTTTT	TRBJ2-2	TRBV9	many	NA
CASSESLVYEQYF	TGTGCCAGCAGTGAATCCCTAGTCTACGAGCAGTACTTC	TRBJ2-7	TRBV2	many	NA
CASRTGANNSPLHF	TGTGCCAGCAGAACCGGGGCAAATAATTCACCCCTCCACTTT	TRBJ1-6	TRBV12-3/TRBV12-4	many	NA
CASSQQREGGEQFF	TGCGCCAGCAGCCAGCAGCGGGAGGGGGGTGAGCAGTTCTTC	TRBJ2-1	TRBV10-1	many	TRBD2
CASSFRDSTYNEQFF	TGCGCCAGCAGCTTCCGGGACAGCACCTACAATGAGCAGTTCTTC	TRBJ2-1	TRBV5-1	many	TRBD1
CASSFVGQGIDTQYF	TGTGCCAGCAGCTTTGTAGGACAGGGAATAGATACGCAGTATTTT	TRBJ2-3	TRBV5-6	many	TRBD1
CSARSSLNQPQHF	TGCAGTGCTAGGTCCAGTCTCAATCAGCCCCAGCATTTT	TRBJ1-5	TRBV20-1	many	NA
CASSLFWEAGYTF	TGTGCCAGCAGCTTATTCTGGGAGGCCGGCTACACCTTC	TRBJ1-2	TRBV7-8	many	NA
CASSSLGDIQYF	TGTGCCAGCAGCTCCCTTGGTGACATTCAGTACTTC	TRBJ2-4	TRBV7-9	many	NA
CASTKVIAKNIQYF	TGTGCCAGCACCAAGGTGATAGCCAAAAACATTCAGTACTTC	TRBJ2-4	TRBV12-3/TRBV12-4	many	NA